A selection of T cell receptor beta chains follows, all from one sample in a study of early T cells in non-severe SARS-CoV-2 infection. TCRdb re-derived calls from the 5' RACE reads in MiXCR, one entry per CDR3 protein. The sample includes around 77,000 distinct CDR3 sequences, about 9.5% of them seen just once. The sequencing here drew on whole blood, taken at baseline. Every receptor here comes from an adult who was a healthcare worker with PCR-confirmed SARS-CoV-2 infection or an uninfected control (not recorded which). Each CDR3 is given with its conserved first and last residue. A D gene is named only where the DNA matches it firmly. Clone size is stated in some rows and not others, as once, few, many or a class when expanded.

v_call	j_call	cdr3_length	clone_size	d_call	cdr3_nt	cdr3_aa
TRBV12-3/TRBV12-4	TRBJ2-1	15	few	TRBD2	TGTGCCAGCACCGGGGGACTAGTCTCCTACAATGAGCAGTTCTTC	CASTGGLVSYNEQFF
TRBV20-1	TRBJ2-7	13	NA	NA	TGCAGTGCTAGCCCCGGGACGGGGGACGAGCAGTACTTC	CSASPGTGDEQYF
TRBV5-5	TRBJ1-2	18	few	NA	TGTGCCAGCAGCTTGGGTAGGCCCTCCAGGGAGAATAACTATGGCTACACCTTC	CASSLGRPSRENNYGYTF
TRBV7-3	TRBJ2-2	13	many	NA	TGTGCCAGCAGCTTAATAGGGGGCGGGGAGCTGTTTTTT	CASSLIGGGELFF
TRBV12-3/TRBV12-4	TRBJ1-2	11	NA	NA	TGTGCCAGCAGTTTCGCAGCCGGCTACACCTTC	CASSFAAGYTF
TRBV20-1	TRBJ2-2	14	NA	NA	TGCAGTGCTCAGGACGGCATGAACACCGGGGAGCTGTTTTTT	CSAQDGMNTGELFF
TRBV11-3	TRBJ2-7	15	many	TRBD1	TGTGCCAGCAGCGCCCGGGACAGGGTTGCCTACGAGCAGTACTTC	CASSARDRVAYEQYF
TRBV6-5	TRBJ2-6	14	few	NA	TGTGCCAGCAGCTCTGTCTCTGGGGCCAACGTCCTGACTTTC	CASSSVSGANVLTF
TRBV11-2	TRBJ2-1	17	few	NA	TGTGCCAGCAGCTTAGTACTGGACGCCAGCTCCTACAATGAGCAGTTCTTC	CASSLVLDASSYNEQFF
TRBV6-1	TRBJ2-1	14	NA	TRBD2	TGTGCCTCCAGGGAAGGTAGCGGGTACAATGAGCAGTTCTTC	CASREGSGYNEQFF
TRBV4-3	TRBJ2-2	14	few	NA	TGCGCCAGCAGTCCTGGACCTCAGGCCGGGGAGCTGTTTTTT	CASSPGPQAGELFF
TRBV25-1	TRBJ1-1	12	many	NA	TGTGCCAGCAGAGGGCAGGGAACTGAAGCTTTCTTT	CASRGQGTEAFF
TRBV21-1	TRBJ2-3	15	few	NA	TGTGCCAGCAGCAAAGTAAGGACTAGCACAGATACGCAGTATTTT	CASSKVRTSTDTQYF
TRBV6-2/TRBV6-3	TRBJ2-7	17	NA	TRBD1	TGTGCCAGCAGTTCACCGACAGGGGGCTCGTCGAGGAACGAGCAGTACTTC	CASSSPTGGSSRNEQYF
TRBV6-2/TRBV6-3	TRBJ2-2	13	few	TRBD1	TGTGCCAGCGGCCCGACAGGGACCGGGGAGCTGTTTTTT	CASGPTGTGELFF
TRBV24-1	TRBJ2-1	14	NA	NA	TGTGCCACCAGTGATGCTAGGCGGATTAATGAGCAGTTCTTC	CATSDARRINEQFF
TRBV20-1	TRBJ1-5	12	few	NA	TGCAGTGCTAGAAGGCAGAATCAGCCCCAGCATTTT	CSARRQNQPQHF
TRBV2	TRBJ2-2	16	many	TRBD2	TGTGCCAGCCTGCCCCCCCGGGGGGGCCGGTCCGGGGAGCTGTTTTTT	CASLPPRGGRSGELFF
TRBV20-1	TRBJ1-6	14	NA	NA	TGCAGTGCTAGATCATCAGGGGAGAATTCACCCCTCCACTTT	CSARSSGENSPLHF
TRBV7-2	TRBJ2-5	12	few	NA	TGTGCCAGCAGCTTAAACGAAGAGACCCAGTACTTC	CASSLNEETQYF
TRBV2	TRBJ1-6	16	NA	NA	TGTGCCAGCCGCCGGACAGCTAGCTCCTATAATTCACCCCTCCACTTT	CASRRTASSYNSPLHF
TRBV12-3/TRBV12-4	TRBJ1-6	15	few	NA	TGTGCCAGCAGTGGGCCGGGGGTACATAATTCACCCCTCCACTTT	CASSGPGVHNSPLHF
TRBV10-2	TRBJ1-5	16	many	TRBD1	TGCGCCAGCAACCGAAAAGGGACAGAAAGCAATCAGCCCCAGCATTTT	CASNRKGTESNQPQHF
TRBV6-5	TRBJ2-1	15	many	TRBD2	TGTGCCAGCAGTTACGGGCTAGCGGGGAACAATGAGCAGTTCTTC	CASSYGLAGNNEQFF
TRBV7-2	TRBJ2-7	13	few	NA	TGTGCCAGCAGCTTAAGGGATAGCAACGAGCAGTACTTC	CASSLRDSNEQYF
TRBV6-5	TRBJ1-6	16	few	TRBD1	TGTGCCAGCAGTCCTTCTGCCGGGACAGGGAATTCACCCCTCCACTTT	CASSPSAGTGNSPLHF
TRBV7-2	TRBJ2-5	16	NA	TRBD2	TGTGCCAGCAGCATTGGGGGACTATTCGATAGGGAGACCCAGTACTTC	CASSIGGLFDRETQYF
TRBV7-9	TRBJ2-3	17	many	NA	TGTGCCAGCAGCTTCAGCTTTGTGCGGGGGCCCACAGATACGCAGTATTTT	CASSFSFVRGPTDTQYF
TRBV19	TRBJ1-1	13	many	NA	TGTGCCAGTAGTATTCGGGGGTACACTGAAGCTTTCTTT	CASSIRGYTEAFF
TRBV4-1	TRBJ2-6	16	few	NA	TGCGCCAGCAGCCAGACGCTTCCCGCTGGGGCCAACGTCCTGACTTTC	CASSQTLPAGANVLTF
TRBV30	TRBJ2-7	15	many	NA	TGTGCCTGGAGCCCACCCAATCGGCGCTCCTACGAGCAGTACTTC	CAWSPPNRRSYEQYF
TRBV7-9	TRBJ1-2	14	many	TRBD1	TGTGCCAGCAGCTTAACAGGGGGAGAGTATGGCTACACCTTC	CASSLTGGEYGYTF
TRBV6-4	TRBJ1-1	13	many	NA	TGTGCCAGCAGTGACTCGTACACCTCTGAAGCTTTCTTT	CASSDSYTSEAFF
TRBV5-1	TRBJ2-2	16	few	TRBD2	TGCGCCAGCAGTCCACTGGGGCTAGCGGGCACCGGGGAGCTGTTTTTT	CASSPLGLAGTGELFF
TRBV20-1	TRBJ1-1	14	few	NA	TGCAGTGCCCTAAAAAGGGTGGGAAACACTGAAGCTTTCTTT	CSALKRVGNTEAFF
TRBV7-6	TRBJ2-7	15	few	NA	TGTGCCAGCAGCTTAGCTTCCCAACCCTACTACGAGCAGTACTTC	CASSLASQPYYEQYF
TRBV11-3	TRBJ1-1	13	many	NA	TGTGCCAGCAGCCAGGTAGTGGTAAATGAAGCTTTCTTT	CASSQVVVNEAFF
TRBV6-1	TRBJ1-1	15	few	NA	TGTGCCAGCAATGAAGGGAAGGGATGGGACACTGAAGCTTTCTTT	CASNEGKGWDTEAFF
TRBV4-2	TRBJ2-2	16	many	TRBD1	TGTGCCAGCAGCCCAAAGGGGACAGGGTCCACCGGGGAGCTGTTTTTT	CASSPKGTGSTGELFF
TRBV15	TRBJ2-1	13	few	NA	TGTGCCACCTCAAGACCGTTACCTAATGAGCAGTTCTTC	CATSRPLPNEQFF
TRBV29-1	TRBJ1-5	13	NA	NA	TGCAGCGTTGAAGAGGGGTACAATCAGCCCCAGCATTTT	CSVEEGYNQPQHF
TRBV7-8	TRBJ1-2	14	many	TRBD1	TGTGCCAGCAGCCTTGGGACAGGGGTGTATGGCTACACCTTC	CASSLGTGVYGYTF
TRBV20-1	TRBJ1-1	11	many	NA	TGCAGTGCGACAGGAGCCACTGAAGCTTTCTTT	CSATGATEAFF
TRBV4-1	TRBJ2-5	18	few	NA	TGCGCCAGCAGCCAAGATGAAGTTATGGCGGCAGACCAAGAGACCCAGTACTTC	CASSQDEVMAADQETQYF
TRBV10-3	TRBJ2-5	14	NA	NA	TGTGCCATCAGTGAGTCCCCCCTCCAAGAGACCCAGTACTTC	CAISESPLQETQYF
TRBV7-8	TRBJ1-1	15	NA	TRBD1	TGTGCCAGCAGCCAGCCAGTTCGGACAGGAGGCGAAGCTTTCTTT	CASSQPVRTGGEAFF
TRBV7-3	TRBJ2-2	16	few	NA	TGTGCCAGCAGCTTAACTAGAAGCGGATACACCGGGGAGCTGTTTTTT	CASSLTRSGYTGELFF
TRBV6-5	TRBJ2-4	15	NA	NA	TGTGCCAGCAGTCAGGGACGGCTAGCCAAAAACATTCAGTACTTC	CASSQGRLAKNIQYF
TRBV7-2	TRBJ2-6	16	NA	NA	TGTGCCAGCAGCTTAGTGGGAGGATCTGGGGCCAACGTCCTGACTTTC	CASSLVGGSGANVLTF
TRBV15	TRBJ2-3	17	NA	NA	TGTGCCACCAGCAGAGCTTTCCCCCTCCGGTCCACAGATACGCAGTATTTT	CATSRAFPLRSTDTQYF
TRBV6-6	TRBJ2-3	13	NA	TRBD2	TGTGCCAGCACCGCGGGGGGGGCGAATACGCAGTATTTT	CASTAGGANTQYF
TRBV9	TRBJ1-1	13	many	NA	TGTGCCAGCAGCGTAGGAAGGAACACTGAAGCTTTCTTT	CASSVGRNTEAFF
TRBV6-5	TRBJ2-3	13	many	TRBD1	TGTGCCAGCAAGCAGGGGGTGACAGATACGCAGTATTTT	CASKQGVTDTQYF
TRBV2	TRBJ2-3	14	NA	NA	TGTGCCAGCAGTGAAGGCGGGGGCACAGATACGCAGTATTTT	CASSEGGGTDTQYF